This TCR beta chain comes out of a study of beta chain features in type 1 diabetes. Whole-study findings and limits: Equally in patients and controls, PCR might preferentially amplify shorter templates.

Germline assignment: CDR1 SQVTM and CDR2 ANQGSEA. The J segment lost 10 bases and the V segment lost 5 bases, leaving 13 bases of the junction unmatched. CDR3 length: 13 residues. The study reverse transcribed the entire isolated RNA, so it sequenced expressed TCRB transcripts. The table came from immunoSEQ multiplex PCR; TCRdb's copy has only in-frame clones and leaves some out. The sample includes about 40,000 clones, around 45% of them seen just once. This clone was detected only once. Antigen unknown. The chain couples TRBV29-1 to TRBJ1-1; 7 positions match TRBD1. Input material: central memory CD4+ T cells from blood. The sequence was obtained from a woman younger than 30 in good health. In DNA, the CDR3 is TGCAGCGTTTTAAGTGGTCAGGGGGTGGGAGCTTTCTTT. Amino acids: CSVLSGQGVGAFF.